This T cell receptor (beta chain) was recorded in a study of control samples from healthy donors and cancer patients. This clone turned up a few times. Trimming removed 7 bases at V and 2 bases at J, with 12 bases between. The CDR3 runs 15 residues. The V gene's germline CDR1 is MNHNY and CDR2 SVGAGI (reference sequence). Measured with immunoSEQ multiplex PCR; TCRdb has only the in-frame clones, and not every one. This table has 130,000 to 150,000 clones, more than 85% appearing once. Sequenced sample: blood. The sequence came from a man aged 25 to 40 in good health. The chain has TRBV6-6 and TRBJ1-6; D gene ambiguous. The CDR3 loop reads CASTRADAYNSPLHF. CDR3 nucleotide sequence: TGTGCCAGCACAAGGGCGGATGCCTATAATTCACCCCTCCACTTT.